The clone carrying this TCR beta chain was found a few times. Its antigen is still unknown. The data belong to a study of T cells after yellow fever vaccination. Study at large: Researchers used SMART-Seq v4 Ultra Low Input to prepare fractions that had low cell numbers. Findings and caveats of the study: Some clonotypes were seen in both the CD4 and the CD8 compartments. These made up a small share and likely arose from convergent recombination. Sorted repertoires could include abundant contaminating clonotypes from bulk cells.

MiXCR was run by TCRdb on the 5' RACE reads, yielding one entry per CDR3 protein. The table lists 400,000 to 650,000 distinct CDR3 sequences, around a fifth of them singletons. This clonotype was sampled from a man younger than 30 who received the YFV17D yellow fever vaccine. This specimen consisted of PBMCs, obtained roughly 20 days after the first yellow fever vaccination.

The CDR3 nucleotides read TGTGCCAGCAGTTTTTCCAAGCGGGGGGGCACTCAAGAGACCCAGTACTTC. Translating gives CASSFSKRGGTQETQYF. This chain links TRBV27 with TRBJ2-5; 10 bases match TRBD2. Germline lookup yields CDR1 MNHEY and CDR2 SMNVEV (reference sequence). The length of the CDR3 is 17 residues. V lost 3 bases and J lost 2; bases outside the gene matches: 9.